The present entry profiles one T cell receptor (beta chain) with its context. CDR1 and CDR2 from the germline V gene are LNHDA and SQIVND (reference sequence). V lost 3 bases and J lost 5; bases outside the gene matches: 1. This CDR3 contains 14 residues. Uncontrolled infection, other autoimmune disease, pregnancy or lactation led to exclusion. The PBMCs studied were ones that came from 10 ml fresh peripheral blood. The data originate from a study of T cells in Graves' hyperthyroidism and ophthalmopathy. Amplified TCR beta CDR3 regions derived from RNA transcripts. The HTBI set primed first-round TCR CDR3 RT-PCR. TCRdb fed the multiplex PCR reads into MiXCR, producing one record per CDR3 protein. The table records around 500,000 distinct CDR3 sequences, 22% of them present only once.

This clonotype originated in a woman in her sixties or seventies with Graves' ophthalmopathy. J is TRBJ2-2 and V is TRBV19; TRBD1 matches 9 bases. Sequencing was performed on blood. CDR3 coding DNA: TGTGCCAGTAGTATGACAGGGGGGACCGGGGAGCTGTTTTTT. This translates into CASSMTGGTGELFF.